The subject of this entry is one T cell receptor beta chain. TCRdb re-analysed the 5' RACE reads in MiXCR, keeping a single row per CDR3 protein. The repertoire includes 95,000 to 130,000 distinct CDR3 sequences, 9% to 15% of them detected once, and roughly 17% sits in the top ten. Time point in this sample: blood at routine non-recurrence follow-up after resection. Sequencing of whole RNA from tumor, nontumor lung or frozen PBMC involved no sorting. This record comes from a study of spatial heterogeneity in lung cancer. CDR3 length equals 12 residues. The V gene's germline CDR1 is MDHEN and CDR2 SYDVKM. The V gene lost 6 bases and the J gene lost 5 bases, with 9 bases spanning the gap.

The gene calls are TRBV28 and TRBJ2-3; D unclear. The sequence derives from a male donor with early-stage non-small cell lung cancer. The specimen comprised PBMCs, sampled at follow-up. DNA for the CDR3: TGTGCCAGCAGCCCGGATTTAGATACGCAGTATTTT. It yields the protein CASSPDLDTQYF.